The rows below give T cell receptor beta chains drawn from one sample of a study of CD8+ T cells in alopecia areata. Measured with immunoSEQ multiplex PCR; TCRdb has only the in-frame clones, and not every one. In the table there are about 20,000 clones, 60% to 70% of which are singletons. The sequenced sample consisted of CD4+ Tregs sorted from blood. The source is a human donor with alopecia areata. CDR3s include the opening cysteine and the closing phenylalanine or tryptophan. Each record gives: CDR3 length, clone size, V gene, D gene, J gene, CDR3 protein, CDR3 DNA. The D gene is left open where the match is weak. For some rows the clone size is stated as once, few or many, or as a class when expanded; others skip it.

>17|NA|TRBV11-2|NA|TRBJ2-3
CASSPRPDGGRTDTQYF
TGTGCCAGCAGCCCAAGACCCGACGGGGGCCGCACAGATACGCAGTATTTT
>12|NA|TRBV28|NA|TRBJ1-2
CASSLTVYGYTF
TGTGCCAGCAGCTTGACAGTCTATGGCTACACCTTC
>13|NA|TRBV6-9|NA|TRBJ1-1
CASSYRGYTEAFF
TGTGCCAGCAGTTACCGCGGGTACACTGAAGCTTTCTTT
>15|NA|TRBV5-4|TRBD1|TRBJ2-2
CASSFGTANTGELFF
TGTGCCAGCAGCTTCGGGACAGCGAACACCGGGGAGCTGTTTTTT
>10|NA|TRBV6-9|NA|TRBJ1-2
CASPTYGYTF
TGTGCCAGCCCCACCTATGGCTACACCTTC
>15|NA|TRBV19|TRBD2|TRBJ2-1
CASTQGTSARNEQFF
TGTGCCAGTACGCAGGGGACTAGCGCTCGAAATGAGCAGTTCTTC
>14|NA|TRBV6-6|TRBD1|TRBJ2-7
CASRPRQGSYEQYF
TGTGCCAGCAGACCCAGACAGGGCTCCTACGAGCAGTACTTC
>15|NA|TRBV18|NA|TRBJ2-3
CASSPRPRVTDTQYF
TGTGCCAGCTCACCCCGACCTAGGGTCACAGATACGCAGTATTTT
>15|NA|TRBV2|TRBD2|TRBJ2-1
CASRLAGGAYNEQFF
TGTGCCAGCAGACTAGCGGGGGGGGCCTACAATGAGCAGTTCTTC
>14|NA|TRBV14|TRBD1|TRBJ2-7
CASRAGTGYHEQYF
TGTGCCAGCAGGGCCGGGACAGGGTACCACGAGCAGTACTTC
>16|few|TRBV11-2|TRBD2|TRBJ2-7
CASSAGSGRPPYEQYF
TGTGCCAGCAGCGCAGGGAGCGGGAGGCCCCCCTACGAGCAGTACTTC
>15|NA|TRBV19|NA|TRBJ1-5
CATTGDSPGNQPQHF
TGTGCCACCACAGGCGACAGCCCTGGCAATCAGCCCCAGCATTTT
>15|few|TRBV7-2|NA|TRBJ2-5
CASSLDAGSQETQYF
TGTGCCAGCAGCTTAGATGCAGGTTCCCAAGAGACCCAGTACTTC
>13|NA|TRBV6-6|NA|TRBJ2-6
CASVESGANVLTF
TGTGCCAGCGTCGAATCCGGGGCCAACGTCCTGACTTTC
>15|NA|TRBV5-1|NA|TRBJ1-4
CASSSDGGTNEKLFF
TGCGCCAGCAGCTCGGACGGAGGAACTAATGAAAAACTGTTTTTT
>15|NA|TRBV7-2|TRBD2|TRBJ2-7
CASSLKLAGAHEQYF
TGTGCCAGCAGCTTAAAACTAGCGGGAGCCCACGAGCAGTACTTC
>15|NA|TRBV27|TRBD1|TRBJ2-5
CASSWGTGGVETQYF
TGTGCCAGCAGTTGGGGGACAGGGGGCGTGGAGACCCAGTACTTC
>14|few|TRBV5-1|TRBD1|TRBJ2-1
CASSFLDRGNEQFF
TGCGCCAGCAGCTTCCTGGACAGGGGAAATGAGCAGTTCTTC
>15|medium-sized|TRBV15|NA|TRBJ1-5
CATSSRRAENQPQHF
TGTGCCACCAGCAGTCGGAGGGCGGAGAATCAGCCCCAGCATTTT
>13|NA|TRBV2|NA|TRBJ2-7
CARGGGPEDEQYF
TGTGCCAGGGGAGGCGGACCCGAGGACGAGCAGTACTTC
>17|NA|TRBV4-1|TRBD2|TRBJ2-3
CASSQRRLAGDTDTQYF
TGCGCCAGCAGCCAGCGTCGACTAGCGGGAGACACAGATACGCAGTATTTT
>16|once|TRBV7-9|NA|TRBJ2-7
CASSLGAGTPLYEQYF
TGTGCCAGCAGCTTAGGGGCGGGAACCCCTTTATACGAGCAGTACTTC
>16|few|TRBV7-8|TRBD1|TRBJ2-7
CASSLNIGTGFYEQYF
TGTGCCAGCAGCTTAAATATCGGGACAGGGTTTTACGAGCAGTACTTC
>15|once|TRBV13|TRBD1|TRBJ2-7
CASSTRDRDGREQYF
TGTGCCAGCAGCACCCGGGACAGGGATGGAAGGGAGCAGTACTTC
>16|NA|TRBV27|TRBD1|TRBJ2-7
CASSLGPGQGGYEQYF
TGTGCCAGCAGTTTGGGTCCGGGACAGGGGGGCTATGAGCAGTACTTC
>13|NA|TRBV28|NA|TRBJ1-1
CASRVGVRTEAFF
TGTGCCAGCAGAGTTGGGGTGCGCACTGAAGCTTTCTTT
>16|few|TRBV7-9|TRBD2|TRBJ2-3
CASSVGTSGTTDTQYF
TGTGCCAGCAGCGTAGGGACTAGCGGGACCACAGATACGCAGTATTTT
>16|once|TRBV29-1|NA|TRBJ2-3
CSVEPPPGAGADTQYF
TGCAGCGTTGAACCTCCCCCAGGGGCGGGTGCGGATACGCAGTATTTT
>16|few|TRBV7-2|NA|TRBJ2-1
CASSPRGASSYNEQFF
TGTGCCAGCAGCCCTCGGGGCGCCTCCTCCTACAATGAGCAGTTCTTC
>12|NA|TRBV7-9|NA|TRBJ2-5
CASSLGQETQYF
TGTGCCAGCAGCTTGGGGCAAGAGACCCAGTACTTC
>14|NA|TRBV6-6|TRBD1|TRBJ1-4
CASSHTDRGGKLFF
TGTGCCAGCAGCCACACTGACAGGGGGGGAAAACTGTTTTTT
>15|NA|TRBV6-6|TRBD1|TRBJ2-2
CASKLIRGYTGELFF
TGTGCCAGCAAGTTGATCAGGGGGTACACCGGGGAGCTGTTTTTT
>15|NA|TRBV7-2|TRBD1|TRBJ1-2
CASSYTGDGALGYTF
TGTGCCAGCAGCTATACAGGGGATGGTGCCCTTGGCTACACCTTC
>15|NA|TRBV15|NA|TRBJ1-5
CATSRDGRNNQPQHF
TGTGCCACCAGCAGAGATGGGAGAAACAATCAGCCCCAGCATTTT
>12|few|TRBV14|NA|TRBJ2-5
CASSQVGETQYF
TGTGCCAGCAGCCAAGTAGGAGAGACCCAGTACTTC
>13|once|TRBV28|NA|TRBJ2-1
CATQQAWTNRQFF
TGTGCCACCCAACAGGCTTGGACCAATCGGCAGTTCTTC
>16|few|TRBV6-1|TRBD2|TRBJ2-3
CASSDLGTSHTDTQYF
TGTGCCAGCAGTGATCTCGGGACTAGTCACACAGATACGCAGTATTTT
>13|NA|TRBV4-3|NA|TRBJ1-2
CASSPVGSYGYTF
TGCGCCAGCAGCCCTGTCGGGAGCTATGGCTACACCTTC
>14|NA|TRBV5-1|NA|TRBJ2-3
CASSPNPGTDTQYF
TGCGCCAGCAGCCCTAATCCAGGCACAGATACGCAGTATTTT
>14|NA|TRBV10-3|NA|TRBJ2-2
CAISGLGGTGELFF
TGTGCCATCAGTGGCCTGGGTGGCACCGGGGAGCTGTTTTTT
>16|NA|TRBV4-1|NA|TRBJ2-7
CASSPSPGRKTYEQYF
TGCGCCAGCAGCCCCTCCCCGGGACGGAAAACCTACGAGCAGTACTTC
>16|NA|TRBV11-3|NA|TRBJ1-3
CASSHVGGVSGNTIYF
TGTGCCAGCAGCCACGTCGGGGGGGTCTCTGGAAACACCATATATTTT
>11|NA|TRBV18|NA|TRBJ2-1
CATGINNEQFF
TGTGCCACCGGAATTAACAATGAGCAGTTCTTC
>17|NA|TRBV7-3|TRBD2|TRBJ2-3
CASSLHHLAGGPDTQYF
TGTGCCAGCAGCCTACACCACCTAGCGGGGGGGCCAGATACGCAGTATTTT
>15|NA|TRBV7-9|NA|TRBJ1-1
CASSSPGDLNTEAFF
TGTGCCAGCAGCTCGCCAGGAGACCTGAACACTGAAGCTTTCTTT
>14|NA|TRBV27|NA|TRBJ2-7
CASSLSGIPYEQYF
TGTGCCAGCAGTTTATCAGGAATTCCCTACGAGCAGTACTTC
>13|once|TRBV25-1|NA|TRBJ2-6
CASTVSGANVLTF
TGTGCCAGCACGGTCTCTGGGGCCAACGTCCTGACTTTC
>12|NA|TRBV19|NA|TRBJ1-2
CASSMGGYGYTF
TGTGCCAGTAGTATGGGGGGTTACGGCTACACCTTC
>15|few|TRBV4-3|NA|TRBJ2-1
CASSHLYDRLNEQFF
TGCGCCAGCAGCCACCTATACGACAGGCTCAATGAGCAGTTCTTC
>11|few|TRBV29-1|NA|TRBJ2-5
CSVLQHETQYF
TGCAGCGTTTTGCAGCATGAGACCCAGTACTTC
>14|NA|TRBV7-9|NA|TRBJ2-1
CASSRTRVGDEQFF
TGTGCCAGCAGCCGAACGCGAGTGGGCGATGAGCAGTTCTTC
>14|few|TRBV5-1|NA|TRBJ1-2
CASSPDGVVYGYTF
TGCGCCAGCAGCCCGGATGGGGTCGTCTATGGCTACACCTTC